This is a list of T cell receptor beta chains from one sample in a study of vaccination and CD4 T cells after COVID-19. Their specific antigens are unknown. Using its own MiXCR run on the PCR reads, TCRdb lists one record per CDR3 protein. The data hold around 20,000 distinct CDR3 sequences, with around 45% observed a single time. The material sequenced was CD4+ T cells from blood, cultured in vitro. The receptors come from a human donor who had recovered from COVID-19. CDR3s include the opening cysteine and the closing phenylalanine or tryptophan. Fields, in order: D gene, V gene, clone size, J gene, CDR3 DNA, CDR3 protein. The D gene is left open where the match is weak. Clone size is stated in some rows and not others, as once, few, many or a class when expanded.

d_call: NA; v_call: TRBV7-6; clone_size: NA; j_call: TRBJ2-2; cdr3_nt: TGTGCCAGCAGCCCCCAACAGCTAACCGGGGAGCTGTTTTTT; cdr3_aa: CASSPQQLTGELFF
d_call: NA; v_call: TRBV19; clone_size: NA; j_call: TRBJ1-1; cdr3_nt: TGTGCCAGTACCCCTTTGTTTGGGAACACTGAAGCTTTCTTT; cdr3_aa: CASTPLFGNTEAFF
d_call: NA; v_call: TRBV6-1; clone_size: NA; j_call: TRBJ2-7; cdr3_nt: TGTGCCAGCAGTGCTAGTCAGAGGGCTGGGGAGCAGTACTTC; cdr3_aa: CASSASQRAGEQYF
d_call: TRBD1; v_call: TRBV5-4; clone_size: NA; j_call: TRBJ1-2; cdr3_nt: TGTGCCAGCAGCCCCTTGTCGACAGGGAAAGACTATGGCTACACCTTC; cdr3_aa: CASSPLSTGKDYGYTF
d_call: NA; v_call: TRBV10-3; clone_size: NA; j_call: TRBJ2-3; cdr3_nt: TGTGCCATCAGTGCCGACTCGTCACGCACAGATACGCAGTATTTT; cdr3_aa: CAISADSSRTDTQYF
d_call: NA; v_call: TRBV5-6; clone_size: NA; j_call: TRBJ1-1; cdr3_nt: TGTGCCAGCAGCCCCGGCGTCTCTCGGGGTGGTCCTGAAGCTTTCTTT; cdr3_aa: CASSPGVSRGGPEAFF
d_call: NA; v_call: TRBV5-4; clone_size: NA; j_call: TRBJ2-7; cdr3_nt: TGTGCCAGCAGCTGGGGGTCGACCTACGAGCAGTACTTC; cdr3_aa: CASSWGSTYEQYF
d_call: NA; v_call: TRBV7-2; clone_size: NA; j_call: TRBJ2-1; cdr3_nt: TGTGCCAGCAGCCCCGTCCTCAGCTCCTACAATGAGCAGTTCTTC; cdr3_aa: CASSPVLSSYNEQFF
d_call: NA; v_call: TRBV28; clone_size: few; j_call: TRBJ1-2; cdr3_nt: TGTGCCAGCAGTACCGGTGGCGACCTCGTCTATGGCTACACCTTC; cdr3_aa: CASSTGGDLVYGYTF
d_call: NA; v_call: TRBV6-4; clone_size: NA; j_call: TRBJ2-2; cdr3_nt: TGTGCCAGCAGTGGCGTTGCCGGGGAGCTGTTTTTT; cdr3_aa: CASSGVAGELFF
d_call: NA; v_call: TRBV21-1; clone_size: NA; j_call: TRBJ1-6; cdr3_nt: TGTGCCAGCAGCTCGGAAGATAATTCACCCCTCCACTTT; cdr3_aa: CASSSEDNSPLHF
d_call: TRBD1; v_call: TRBV19; clone_size: large; j_call: TRBJ2-2; cdr3_nt: TGTGCCAGTAGTATAGGCGACAGGGAGAACACCGGGGAGCTGTTTTTT; cdr3_aa: CASSIGDRENTGELFF
d_call: TRBD1; v_call: TRBV20-1; clone_size: NA; j_call: TRBJ1-2; cdr3_nt: TGCAGTGCTGAGTTTCCGGGACAGGGGGTTTCCAGGACTGGCTACACCTTC; cdr3_aa: CSAEFPGQGVSRTGYTF
d_call: NA; v_call: TRBV6-1; clone_size: NA; j_call: TRBJ2-7; cdr3_nt: TGTGCCAGCAGTCCCCCGGTAGACGAGCAGTACTTC; cdr3_aa: CASSPPVDEQYF
d_call: TRBD2; v_call: TRBV20-1; clone_size: NA; j_call: TRBJ2-1; cdr3_nt: TGCAGTGCTAGCGGCGGGAGAGGCTACAATGAGCAGTTCTTC; cdr3_aa: CSASGGRGYNEQFF
d_call: NA; v_call: TRBV20-1; clone_size: once; j_call: TRBJ1-2; cdr3_nt: TGCAGTGCACCATCGGAGGCCCTGGGATGGGGCTACACCTTC; cdr3_aa: CSAPSEALGWGYTF
d_call: NA; v_call: TRBV6-5; clone_size: NA; j_call: TRBJ1-1; cdr3_nt: TGTGCCAGCAGTTACTCGGGGGGCACTGAAGCTTTCTTT; cdr3_aa: CASSYSGGTEAFF
d_call: NA; v_call: TRBV6-5; clone_size: NA; j_call: TRBJ1-3; cdr3_nt: TGTGCCAGCAGTTTATCCGGGGCCTCCATATATTTT; cdr3_aa: CASSLSGASIYF
d_call: NA; v_call: TRBV7-3; clone_size: NA; j_call: TRBJ2-1; cdr3_nt: TGTGCCAGCAGTCAAGACCCCTCCTACAATGAGCAGTTCTTC; cdr3_aa: CASSQDPSYNEQFF
d_call: NA; v_call: TRBV19; clone_size: NA; j_call: TRBJ1-4; cdr3_nt: TGTGCCAGTAGCAGACGGGGCGAATTGGCAACTAATGAAAAACTGTTTTTT; cdr3_aa: CASSRRGELATNEKLFF
d_call: NA; v_call: TRBV7-9; clone_size: NA; j_call: TRBJ2-7; cdr3_nt: TGTGCCAGCAGCTTAATTGGGGGGGGCGGCCACTACGAGCAGTACTTC; cdr3_aa: CASSLIGGGGHYEQYF
d_call: TRBD1; v_call: TRBV20-1; clone_size: NA; j_call: TRBJ1-6; cdr3_nt: TGCAGTGCTGGGACCGACAGGGGTAATTCACCCCTCCACTTT; cdr3_aa: CSAGTDRGNSPLHF
d_call: TRBD2; v_call: TRBV5-1; clone_size: once; j_call: TRBJ2-2; cdr3_nt: TGCGCCAGCACCCTTGTAGCGGGTTCGAACACCGGGGAGCTGTTTTTT; cdr3_aa: CASTLVAGSNTGELFF
d_call: TRBD1; v_call: TRBV20-1; clone_size: once; j_call: TRBJ1-5; cdr3_nt: TGCAGTGCTAGACAGGGGGCCGTTAGCAATCAGCCCCAGCATTTT; cdr3_aa: CSARQGAVSNQPQHF
d_call: TRBD2; v_call: TRBV7-7; clone_size: few; j_call: TRBJ2-2; cdr3_nt: TGTGCTAGCAGCTTTGATGTTAGCGGGAGGCAGAACACCGGGGAGCTGTTTTTT; cdr3_aa: CASSFDVSGRQNTGELFF
d_call: NA; v_call: TRBV7-8; clone_size: NA; j_call: TRBJ1-2; cdr3_nt: TGTGCCAGCAGCGGGCGGACAGCCGGCTACACCTTC; cdr3_aa: CASSGRTAGYTF
d_call: TRBD1; v_call: TRBV7-2; clone_size: few; j_call: TRBJ1-4; cdr3_nt: TGTGCCAGCAGCTTAGTCCCGGGACAGTCGTGGGAAAAACTGTTTTTT; cdr3_aa: CASSLVPGQSWEKLFF
d_call: NA; v_call: TRBV6-2/TRBV6-3; clone_size: NA; j_call: TRBJ1-2; cdr3_nt: TGTGCCAGCAGTTACTCGCACTATGGCTACACCTTC; cdr3_aa: CASSYSHYGYTF
d_call: TRBD1; v_call: TRBV19; clone_size: NA; j_call: TRBJ2-7; cdr3_nt: TGTGCCAGTAGGATGACAGGGAGATCCTACGAGCAGTACTTC; cdr3_aa: CASRMTGRSYEQYF
d_call: NA; v_call: TRBV23-1; clone_size: large; j_call: TRBJ2-1; cdr3_nt: TGCGCCAGCTCTTGCTTCGAGGAACCTATTGGCAATGAGCAGTTCTTC; cdr3_aa: CASSCFEEPIGNEQFF
d_call: NA; v_call: TRBV5-1; clone_size: NA; j_call: TRBJ2-2; cdr3_nt: TGCGCCAGCAGCTTGGAACAGGGAGACACCGGGGAGCTGTTTTTT; cdr3_aa: CASSLEQGDTGELFF
d_call: NA; v_call: TRBV28; clone_size: NA; j_call: TRBJ1-1; cdr3_nt: TGTGCCAGCAGTTTTCAGGGATCTTACACTGAAGCTTTCTTT; cdr3_aa: CASSFQGSYTEAFF
d_call: NA; v_call: TRBV20-1; clone_size: NA; j_call: TRBJ2-2; cdr3_nt: TGCAGTGCTAGAGATATCAGCGTCACCGGGGAGCTGTTTTTT; cdr3_aa: CSARDISVTGELFF
d_call: TRBD1; v_call: TRBV24-1; clone_size: NA; j_call: TRBJ2-1; cdr3_nt: TGTGCCACCAGTGATCGACAGGGTACGTTCGCCAATGAGCAGTTCTTC; cdr3_aa: CATSDRQGTFANEQFF
d_call: TRBD2; v_call: TRBV25-1; clone_size: few; j_call: TRBJ2-7; cdr3_nt: TGTGCCAGCAGTGAATCTGGCGGGAGACGGGCCCACGAGCAGTACTTC; cdr3_aa: CASSESGGRRAHEQYF
d_call: NA; v_call: TRBV20-1; clone_size: few; j_call: TRBJ2-1; cdr3_nt: TGCAGTGCTAGAGATCCAACCATTAGAGGCGATGAGCAGTTCTTC; cdr3_aa: CSARDPTIRGDEQFF
d_call: NA; v_call: TRBV7-3; clone_size: few; j_call: TRBJ2-7; cdr3_nt: TGTGCCAGCAGCTTGTACAAGGGAGCCTACGAGCAGTACTTC; cdr3_aa: CASSLYKGAYEQYF
d_call: TRBD2; v_call: TRBV3-1; clone_size: once; j_call: TRBJ2-3; cdr3_nt: TGTGCCAGCAGCCGAGCGGGGGGCGTCACAGATACGCAGTATTTT; cdr3_aa: CASSRAGGVTDTQYF
d_call: NA; v_call: TRBV11-2; clone_size: NA; j_call: TRBJ2-7; cdr3_nt: TGTGCCAGCAGCTTTACGGAGGGCAGCTCCTACGAGCAGTACTTC; cdr3_aa: CASSFTEGSSYEQYF
d_call: NA; v_call: TRBV28; clone_size: NA; j_call: TRBJ2-2; cdr3_nt: TGTGCCAGCAGCCTTTATTCTCCCGGGGAGCTGTTTTTT; cdr3_aa: CASSLYSPGELFF
d_call: TRBD2; v_call: TRBV28; clone_size: NA; j_call: TRBJ2-5; cdr3_nt: TGTGCCAGCAGTACTTGGACTAGCGGGGGGCCAGAGACCCAGTACTTC; cdr3_aa: CASSTWTSGGPETQYF
d_call: NA; v_call: TRBV5-1; clone_size: NA; j_call: TRBJ2-5; cdr3_nt: TGCGCCAGCAGCTTGGTCGGGGATCAAGAGACCCAGTACTTC; cdr3_aa: CASSLVGDQETQYF
d_call: NA; v_call: TRBV5-5; clone_size: NA; j_call: TRBJ1-5; cdr3_nt: TGTGCCAGCACCTGGACGCCGAGTCAGCCCCAGCATTTT; cdr3_aa: CASTWTPSQPQHF